This entry lists 21 T cell receptor beta chains sequenced from one sample in a study of response to subunit inactivated influenza vaccine. TCRdb re-called the RT-PCR reads through MiXCR, storing one row per CDR3 protein. The data hold hundreds of thousands of distinct CDR3 sequences, with 14% observed a single time. This specimen consisted of PBMCs from blood, obtained 14 to 15 days before vaccination. The source is a middle-aged man who received an inactivated influenza vaccine.

The chain has TRBV7-9 and TRBJ2-3, with 9 bases fitting TRBD1. The CDR3 totals 15 residues. Germline V gene sequence: CDR1 SEHNR, CDR2 FQNEAQ (reference sequence). Trimming removed 5 bases from V and 6 bases from J; junction bases left unmatched: 9. CDR3 amino acids: CASSPTGTGRDTQYF. The CDR3 DNA reads as TGTGCCAGCAGCCCAACCGGGACAGGGAGGGATACGCAGTATTTT.

The sample holds a few counts of this clonotype. The V gene is TRBV6-6, the J gene TRBJ2-7; possible D gene TRBD2, 5 bases. The CDR3 length is 12 residues. Per germline, CDR1 MNHNY and CDR2 SVGAGI (reference sequence). V was shortened by 6 bases and J by 7 bases, with 13 bases between the two germline ends. The CDR3 coding sequence is TGTGCCAGCAGCACGTCTAGCTTGGAGCAGTACTTC. Its protein is CASSTSSLEQYF.

The chain combines TRBV4-3 with TRBJ1-1; the D is unclear. Germline CDR1 and CDR2: LGHNA and YSLEER. V shed 0 bases and J shed 5 bases, with 13 bases lying between them. The CDR3 has 15 amino acids. The CDR3 is CASSQERAVGTEAFF. The DNA of the CDR3 is TGCGCCAGCAGCCAAGAAAGGGCCGTTGGGACTGAAGCTTTCTTT.

This clonotype came up a few times. V usage is TRBV5-1 and J usage is TRBJ2-7; no firm D call. CDR3 size: 14 residues. The V end lost 0 bases, the J end lost 5 bases, and 12 bases lay between the germline ends. Germline V CDR1 and CDR2: SGHRS, YFSETQ. CDR3: CASSLGRRGDEQYF. CDR3 nucleotides: TGCGCCAGCAGCTTGGGACGGCGAGGTGACGAGCAGTACTTC.

This clonotype was counted at least ten times. The genes are TRBV2 and TRBJ2-1, with D maybe TRBD1 (6 bases). Germline V CDR1 and CDR2: SNHLY, FYNNEI. This CDR3 region has 12 residues. The germline V and J ends were trimmed by 7 bases and 12 bases, with 16 bases remaining between them. This chain's CDR3 is CASTTDRQAQFF. The CDR3, as DNA: TGTGCCAGCACCACTGACAGGCAGGCGCAGTTCTTC.

This clonotype showed up many times. The V gene is TRBV5-6, the J gene TRBJ2-6; no reliable D call. V lost 5 bases and J lost 0, with 6 bases in between. The germline V gene has CDR1 SGHDT and CDR2 YYEEEE. The CDR3 is 14 amino acids. For the CDR3, the DNA is TGTGCCAGCAGTCTTCCCTCTGGGGCCAACGTCCTGACTTTC. It is translated as CASSLPSGANVLTF. The full variable domain, with the rest looked up from reference TRBV5-6 and TRBJ2-6, is DAGVTQSPTHLIKTRGQQVTLRCSPKSGHDTVSWYQQALGQGPQFIFQYYEEEERQRGNFPDRFSGHQFPNYSSELNVNALLLGDSALYLCASSLPSGANVLTFGAGSRLTVL.

The sample holds a few counts of this clonotype. This chain connects TRBV5-5 to TRBJ2-4; D may be TRBD2 (5 bases). Germline V gene sequence: CDR1 SGHKS, CDR2 YYEKEE (reference sequence). The ends were cut back, 0 bases at V and 3 bases at J, with 16 bases in the middle. The CDR3 has 17 residues. CDR3 coding DNA: TGTGCCAGCAGCTTGGTTGTAGGGAGTGGAGGCAAAAACATTCAGTACTTC. Encoded protein: CASSLVVGSGGKNIQYF.

This clonotype was seen just once. V usage is TRBV12-3 or TRBV12-4 and J usage is TRBJ1-6, with D uncertain. The CDR3 is 13 amino acids. V lost 1 base to trimming and J lost 7 bases, with 5 bases between them. CDR3 nucleotide sequence: TGTGCCAGCAGTTTAGGGGCGAATTCACCCCTCCACTTT. Translation: CASSLGANSPLHF.

V is TRBV5-5 and J is TRBJ1-6; tentative D call: TRBD1 (6 bases). V was cut by 5 bases and J by 11 bases, with 17 bases left in between. Germline V gene sequence: CDR1 SGHKS, CDR2 YYEKEE (reference sequence). This CDR3 spans 14 amino acids. The CDR3: CASSLENRDTPLHF. CDR3 in DNA: TGTGCCAGCAGTTTAGAGAACAGGGATACACCCCTCCACTTT.

The chain couples TRBV4-3 to TRBJ1-4; D might be TRBD1 (5 bases). CDR3 length: 16 residues. Trimming cost V 0 bases and J 5 bases, with 13 bases left between them. CDR1 is LGHNA and CDR2 is YSLEER in the germline V gene. In DNA form, the CDR3 reads TGCGCCAGCAGCCAAGATAAGGCGAGGACAAATGAAAAACTGTTTTTT. Residues: CASSQDKARTNEKLFF.

V and J are TRBV20-1 and TRBJ2-7; 10 nucleotides match TRBD2. V gave up 4 bases and J gave up 4 bases; unmatched junction bases: 7. This CDR3 has 14 residues. Per the germline V gene, CDR1 is DFQATT and CDR2 is SNEGSKA (reference sequence). The CDR3 sequence: CSATGTSDKYEQYF. The DNA of the CDR3 is TGCAGTGCTACCGGGACTAGCGATAAATACGAGCAGTACTTC.

This clonotype was observed a few times. The rearrangement links TRBV18 to TRBJ2-5; TRBD2 is a possible D gene (5 bases). Germline V CDR1 and CDR2: KGHSH, LQKENI. V lost 2 bases and J 1 base, leaving 8 bases between the germline ends. CDR3 length equals 14 residues. CDR3: CASSPSGLQETQYF. For the CDR3, the DNA is TGTGCCAGCTCACCAAGTGGACTCCAAGAGACCCAGTACTTC.

The chain joins TRBV6-2 or TRBV6-3 to TRBJ2-2, with no clear D. V gave up 4 bases and J gave up 0 bases, with 6 bases separating them. Germline V gene data show CDR1 as MNHEY and CDR2 as SVGEGT. CDR3 length: 14 amino acids. CDR3 DNA: TGTGCCAGCAGTTTCGAACCGAACACCGGGGAGCTGTTTTTT. This sequence encodes CASSFEPNTGELFF.

This clonotype has just a few counts. The J gene is TRBJ2-2, the V gene TRBV10-3; perhaps D is TRBD1 or TRBD2 (5 bases each). CDR1 and CDR2 from the germline V gene are ENHRY and SYGVKD. The CDR3 covers 16 residues. The germline V and J ends were trimmed by 6 bases and 0 bases, with 14 bases remaining between them. The CDR3 loop is CAIRRGPASNTGELFF. The CDR3 coding sequence is TGTGCCATCAGGAGGGGACCGGCTTCGAACACCGGGGAGCTGTTTTTT.

This clonotype has just a few counts. This chain connects TRBV11-1 to TRBJ2-1; 7 nucleotides match TRBD1. Trimming took 5 bases from V and 5 from J; bases not matched to a gene: 9. Per germline, CDR1 SGHAT and CDR2 FQDESV (reference sequence). The CDR3 is made up of 15 amino acids. CDR3 in amino acids: CASSRGQISHNEQFF. CDR3 DNA: TGTGCCAGCAGCCGGGGACAGATTTCCCACAATGAGCAGTTCTTC. Full variable domain (outside the CDR3, taken from reference TRBV11-1 and TRBJ2-1): EAEVAQSPRYKITEKSQAVAFWCDPISGHATLYWYRQILGQGPELLVQFQDESVVDDSQLPKDRFSAERLKGVDSTLKIQPAELGDSAMYLCASSRGQISHNEQFFGPGTRLTVL.

This clonotype has a count of ten or more. CDR3 in amino acids: CASSLSGTGDDEQYF. The CDR3 nucleotides read TGCGCCAGCAGCTTGTCTGGGACAGGGGATGACGAGCAGTACTTC. The gene calls are TRBV5-1 and TRBJ2-7; 10 positions agree with TRBD1. The ends lost 1 base at V and 5 bases at J; junction bases unmatched: 6. The CDR3 consists of 15 residues. CDR1 is SGHRS, CDR2 YFSETQ, per germline.

This clonotype was counted only a few times. V is TRBV6-2 or TRBV6-3 and J is TRBJ2-7, with D possibly called TRBD1 or TRBD2 (5 bases each). In germline, CDR1 is MNHEY, CDR2 SVGEGT. This CDR3 has 15 amino acids. Trimming pared 4 bases from V and 1 base from J, leaving 14 bases between. The CDR3 DNA is TGTGCCAGCAGTTTCCGGGACCGGAATTCCTACGAGCAGTACTTC. This sequence encodes CASSFRDRNSYEQYF.

This clonotype was picked up many times. V and J are TRBV12-3 or TRBV12-4 and TRBJ2-6; no clear D. CDR3 length equals 14 residues. Trimming stripped 6 bases from V and 0 bases from J, with 6 bases between. In DNA, the CDR3 is TGTGCCAGCAGCCCCGTCTCTGGGGCCAACGTCCTGACTTTC. It codes for CASSPVSGANVLTF.

This clonotype was counted many times. V gene TRBV10-3 combines with J gene TRBJ2-1; 9 positions match TRBD1. Germline CDR1 and CDR2: ENHRY and SYGVKD. With 4 bases clipped from V and 7 bases from J, the junction kept 2 bases outside the gene matches. The CDR3 spans 13 residues. CDR3: CAISGDRVNEQFF. Here the CDR3 DNA reads TGTGCCATCAGTGGGGACAGGGTGAATGAGCAGTTCTTC.

The V gene is TRBV5-1, the J gene TRBJ1-1, with a possible D match to TRBD1 (5 bases). The V end lost 4 bases, the J end lost 5 bases, and 18 bases lay between the germline ends. The germline gives CDR1 SGHRS, CDR2 YFSETQ. The CDR3 extends over 15 amino acids. CDR3 in DNA: TGCGCCAGCAGCCAGCAGGAAGGGGCGAGGACTGAAGCTTTCTTT. It translates to CASSQQEGARTEAFF.

The chain recombines TRBV30 with TRBJ1-6; D call uncertain. Germline V gene sequence: CDR1 GTSNPN, CDR2 SVGIG (reference sequence). Trimming removed 5 bases from V and 2 bases from J, with 7 bases in between. CDR3 length: 13 residues. CDR3 sequence reads: CAWGRAYNSPLHF. The CDR3 nucleotides are TGTGCCTGGGGGAGAGCCTATAATTCACCCCTCCACTTT.